This entry is about one T cell receptor (beta chain). Looked up from germline, CDR1 is MNHEY and CDR2 is SVGAGI. Trimming left V 0 bases short and J 7 bases short, with 15 bases between. The CDR3 runs 15 residues. These data come from a study of blood T cell repertoires in COVID-19. Assay: immunoSEQ multiplex PCR; the TCRdb copy retains only in-frame clones and omits some. The repertoire has about 370,000 clones, roughly 90% of them found once; the top ten carry less than 3.5%. The sequence came from a woman under 40 with COVID-19, enrolled during active disease. The chain recombines TRBV6-5 with TRBJ1-1, with D unresolved. Sequencing input: peripheral blood. CDR3 residues: CASSYSSHRNLEAFF. The CDR3 DNA is TGTGCCAGCAGTTACTCTTCCCACAGAAACCTTGAAGCTTTCTTT.